This T cell receptor (beta chain) is from a study of T cell responses to AZD1222 COVID-19 vaccine. Only in-frame clones appear in the TCRdb table, and some are missing; sequencing was by immunoSEQ multiplex PCR. The profile shows about 130,000 clones, 90% to 95% of them singletons. CDR3 length: 13 residues. The V end was cut by 4 bases, the J end by 5 bases, with 12 bases between. Germline V lookup: CDR1 WSHSY, CDR2 SAAADI. Overall study findings and caveats: Repertoire samples came only from after the peak T cell response. Donors skewed white British and female; clonal diversity was possibly underestimated. Of spike-specific TCRs, nearly half reportedly target regions left unmutated in variants.

Concerning this clone: The antigen remains undetermined.

V is TRBV10-2 and J is TRBJ2-7, with D possibly being TRBD1 (6 bases). Sequenced material: peripheral blood, taken on day 0 of AZD1222 vaccination. The TCR comes from an adult in good health. Here the CDR3 reads CASSGGPRNEQYF. The CDR3 DNA is TGCGCCAGCAGTGGGGGGCCTAGAAACGAGCAGTACTTC.